This is a list of T cell receptor beta chains from one sample in a study of cytomegalovirus exposure and HLA in healthy donors. Generated by immunoSEQ multiplex PCR, the TCRdb table keeps only in-frame clones and is missing some. This table holds 200,000 or so clones, under 90% found once. Input material: PBMCs. These receptors all stem from a human donor in good health. The CDR3 runs from the conserved cysteine through the conserved F or W. The order of the fields is CDR3 DNA, CDR3 protein, clone size, J gene, V gene, D gene. The D gene is left open where the match is weak. The listing skips clone size in some rows; elsewhere it reads once, few, many or a size class.

TGCGCCAGCAGCAACCGACAGACTTATTCATACGAGCAGTACTTC	CASSNRQTYSYEQYF	few	TRBJ2-7	TRBV5-1	.
TGTGCCAGCAGCTTCCATTCAAAGCTAGCGGGAGGGCCCACAGATACGCAGTATTTT	CASSFHSKLAGGPTDTQYF	.	TRBJ2-3	TRBV7-6	TRBD2
TGTGCCAGCAGTTTATTACTAGCGGGAGCTTACGAGCAGTACTTC	CASSLLLAGAYEQYF	.	TRBJ2-7	TRBV28	TRBD2
TGTGCCAGTACCAACCGCGGACTAGGGGCTAGCACAGATACGCAGTATTTT	CASTNRGLGASTDTQYF	.	TRBJ2-3	TRBV19	TRBD2
TGTGCCAGCAGAGGCTCTAGCGGGAGTGTCCCAGATACGCAGTATTTT	CASRGSSGSVPDTQYF	.	TRBJ2-3	TRBV28	TRBD2
TGTGCCAGCAGACGGGGACAGGCCCAAGAGACCCAGTACTTC	CASRRGQAQETQYF	.	TRBJ2-5	TRBV6-5	TRBD1
TGTGCCAGCAGTCCGCCGGTAACCGGGGAGCTGTTTTTT	CASSPPVTGELFF	.	TRBJ2-2	TRBV28	.
TGTGCCAGCAGCTTAGGGACTAGCGGGAGCTTCCACGAGCAGTACTTC	CASSLGTSGSFHEQYF	.	TRBJ2-7	TRBV5-4	TRBD2
TGTGCCAGCAGCAAAGTATTACAGGGGGTAGTGGCTCAAGAGACCCAGTACTTC	CASSKVLQGVVAQETQYF	.	TRBJ2-5	TRBV21-1	.
TGTGCCAGCCAGGCAGAGTACAATGAGCAGTTCTTC	CASQAEYNEQFF	.	TRBJ2-1	TRBV25-1	.
TGTGCCGGTAAACCGACAGGGAACACCGGGGAGCTGTTTTTT	CAGKPTGNTGELFF	.	TRBJ2-2	TRBV27	.
TGTGCCAGCAGTTCCTTACCGAGACTAGCGGGGGCATACACAGATACGCAGTATTTT	CASSSLPRLAGAYTDTQYF	.	TRBJ2-3	TRBV28	TRBD2
TGTGCCAGCAGCCTTACCAGGGTGCCCGGGGAGCTGTTTTTT	CASSLTRVPGELFF	few	TRBJ2-2	TRBV6-1	.
TGTGCCTGGAGTGGGGGGCGGAACACTGAAGCTTTCTTT	CAWSGGRNTEAFF	.	TRBJ1-1	TRBV30	.
TGTGCCCCCATGGCCTCATGGCGGGAGTGCAATCAGCCCCAGCATTTT	CAPMASWRECNQPQHF	.	TRBJ1-5	TRBV27	.
TGCGCCAGCAGCCAAGAAAGTGGGACAGGGCGTACCGGGGAGCTGTTTTTT	CASSQESGTGRTGELFF	.	TRBJ2-2	TRBV4-1	TRBD1
TGTGCCAGCAGTTGGGCAAACAGGGGAGAGACCCAGTACTTC	CASSWANRGETQYF	.	TRBJ2-5	TRBV28	TRBD1
TGTGCCAGCAGTTACGGACTAGCGGGTGCCTACGAGCAGTACTTC	CASSYGLAGAYEQYF	.	TRBJ2-7	TRBV28	TRBD2
TGTGCCACCCAGTCCCGTCCGTCCTACAATGAGCAGTTCTTC	CATQSRPSYNEQFF	.	TRBJ2-1	TRBV21-1	.
TGTGCCAGCAGCCGGCGGGAGACCCAGTACTTC	CASSRRETQYF	.	TRBJ2-5	TRBV7-9	.
TGTGCCAGTAGCGAACAGGGTACCAACGAGCAGTACTTC	CASSEQGTNEQYF	.	TRBJ2-7	TRBV19	.
TGTGCCAGCAGCTTAGCCTACGCGAAGTTCAGTCGGGTCGCCGAGCAGTACTTC	CASSLAYAKFSRVAEQYF	.	TRBJ2-7	TRBV11-2	.
TGCGCCAGCAGCCCGGGAGGGGGGCGGGATGAGCAGTTCTTC	CASSPGGGRDEQFF	.	TRBJ2-1	TRBV5-1	TRBD2
TGCAGCGTGGAGCGGCCGGTAGAAGCTTTCTTT	CSVERPVEAFF	.	TRBJ1-1	TRBV29-1	.
TGTGCCAGCAGCCAAACCCGACAGGGAAAAACAGAAGGGGCCAACGTCCTGACTTTC	CASSQTRQGKTEGANVLTF	.	TRBJ2-6	TRBV7-9	TRBD1
TGTGCCAGTAGTATAGTGGCTAGCGGGGTCAATGAGCAGTTCTTC	CASSIVASGVNEQFF	.	TRBJ2-1	TRBV19	TRBD2
TGTGCCAGCAGTGCAGGGGCTGCTGGAAACACCATATATTTT	CASSAGAAGNTIYF	.	TRBJ1-3	TRBV27	.
TGTGCCAGCCGACAACCCGGGACAGGGGGATACGAGCAGTACTTC	CASRQPGTGGYEQYF	.	TRBJ2-7	TRBV19	TRBD1
TGTGCCATCAGTGAGGTAGGCGGGGGAAATGAGCAGTTCTTC	CAISEVGGGNEQFF	.	TRBJ2-1	TRBV10-3	TRBD2
TGTGCCAGCAGTGAAACTGAAAACCGTTATGGCTACACCTTC	CASSETENRYGYTF	few	TRBJ1-2	TRBV6-1	.
TGTGCCAGCAAAAGAACCGGGACAAGTGGCTCCTACGAGCAGTACTTC	CASKRTGTSGSYEQYF	.	TRBJ2-7	TRBV28	.
TGCAGCGTCCTGGGACAGCTGAACACTGAAGCTTTCTTT	CSVLGQLNTEAFF	.	TRBJ1-1	TRBV29-1	TRBD1
TGTGCCAGCAGCCAAGATCCCCGGGACAGAAACTTACTAGCGGGAGCCGGGGAGCTGTTTTTT	CASSQDPRDRNLLAGAGELFF	.	TRBJ2-2	TRBV4-2	TRBD2
TGTGCCAGCACCCACCCGGGAAACAATGAGCAGTTCTTC	CASTHPGNNEQFF	.	TRBJ2-1	TRBV6-6	.
TGTGCCAGCAGAGTTAACAGGGGGGCTGGAAACACCATATATTTT	CASRVNRGAGNTIYF	.	TRBJ1-3	TRBV2	TRBD1
TGCGCCAGCAGCCGAGTAGCGGGAGCCAGGACAGATACGCAGTATTTT	CASSRVAGARTDTQYF	.	TRBJ2-3	TRBV4-3	TRBD2
TGTGCCAGCGTGGTCGACGCCGGGACAGGCTACGAGCAGTACTTC	CASVVDAGTGYEQYF	.	TRBJ2-7	TRBV6-6	TRBD1
TGTGCCAGCAGCTTTAGCGGGAGAATAAAGACCCAGTACTTC	CASSFSGRIKTQYF	.	TRBJ2-5	TRBV7-6	TRBD2
TGTGCCAGCAGCGATGGCGGGGAGTTTCCCTACGAGCAGTACTTC	CASSDGGEFPYEQYF	.	TRBJ2-7	TRBV9	.
TGTGCCAGCAGCCCCTGGACAGGGAGCTACGAGCAGTACTTC	CASSPWTGSYEQYF	.	TRBJ2-7	TRBV14	TRBD1
TGTGCCAGCAGTGGGCACAATGAGCAGTTCTTC	CASSGHNEQFF	few	TRBJ2-1	TRBV2	.
TGCGCCAGCAGACCGGCTAGCGGGAGGAACGAGCAGTACTTC	CASRPASGRNEQYF	few	TRBJ2-7	TRBV4-1	TRBD2